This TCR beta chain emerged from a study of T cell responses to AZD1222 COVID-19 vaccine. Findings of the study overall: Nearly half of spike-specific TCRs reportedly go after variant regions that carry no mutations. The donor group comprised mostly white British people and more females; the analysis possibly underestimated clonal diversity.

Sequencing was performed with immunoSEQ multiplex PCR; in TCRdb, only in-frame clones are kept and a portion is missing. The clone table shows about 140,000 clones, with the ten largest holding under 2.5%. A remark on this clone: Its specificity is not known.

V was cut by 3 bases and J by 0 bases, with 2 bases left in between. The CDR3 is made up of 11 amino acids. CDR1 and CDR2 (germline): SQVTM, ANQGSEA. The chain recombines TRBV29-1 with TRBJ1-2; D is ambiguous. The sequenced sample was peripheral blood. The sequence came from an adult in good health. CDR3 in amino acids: CSVDANYGYTF. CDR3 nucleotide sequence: TGCAGCGTTGATGCTAACTATGGCTACACCTTC.